Shown below are 4 T cell receptor beta chains from a single sample sequenced in a study of blood T cells in healthy people across ages. Alongside a J-beta primer mix, a sample-barcoded 5' primer served in a second PCR lasting roughly 6 to 12 cycles. TCRdb reanalysed the 5' RACE reads using MiXCR and keeps one entry per CDR3 protein. The table includes more than 1,000,000 distinct CDR3 sequences, roughly a quarter detected once. The same data also contributed to another study, on T cells of mothers and their children.

The source material was blood. These TCRs come from a girl aged 2 to 9 in good health.

CDR3 amino acids: CASSPVQGAKDTQYF. In nucleotides, the CDR3 is TGCGCCAGCAGCCCAGTACAGGGGGCGAAAGATACGCAGTATTTT. The genes are TRBV5-1 and TRBJ2-3; 9 nucleotides agree with TRBD1. Germline V gives CDR1 SGHRS, CDR2 YFSETQ. CDR3 length: 15 residues. Trimming removed 4 bases from V and 5 bases from J; junction bases left unmatched: 8.

The chain uses TRBV7-2 and TRBJ1-4, with 10 bases aligning to TRBD1. J lost 8 bases, V lost 5 bases, and 5 bases had no gene match. From germline, CDR1 is SGHTA and CDR2 FQGNSA. The CDR3 covers 14 residues. CDR3 region: CASSPGQGIEKLFF. The CDR3 DNA follows: TGTGCCAGCAGCCCGGGACAGGGGATAGAAAAACTGTTTTTT.

This clonotype occurred once. The rearrangement links TRBV5-5 to TRBJ1-2; TRBD1 matches at 9 bases. From germline, CDR1 is SGHKS and CDR2 YYEKEE (reference sequence). The CDR3 has 16 residues. V lost 3 bases and J lost 2; bases outside the gene matches: 8. CDR3 DNA sequence: TGTGCCAGCAGCTCACGAGCCGGGACAGGGAACTATGGCTACACCTTC. As protein: CASSSRAGTGNYGYTF.

This clonotype was counted between two and nine times. The chain carries TRBV29-1 and TRBJ2-5, with D hard to call. The CDR3 totals 14 residues. CDR1 and CDR2 from the germline V gene are SQVTM and ANQGSEA. V was cut by 1 base and J by 5 bases, with 14 bases left in between. The CDR3 sequence is CSVEGDVGMETQYF. The CDR3 DNA is TGCAGCGTTGAAGGGGATGTGGGTATGGAGACCCAGTACTTC.